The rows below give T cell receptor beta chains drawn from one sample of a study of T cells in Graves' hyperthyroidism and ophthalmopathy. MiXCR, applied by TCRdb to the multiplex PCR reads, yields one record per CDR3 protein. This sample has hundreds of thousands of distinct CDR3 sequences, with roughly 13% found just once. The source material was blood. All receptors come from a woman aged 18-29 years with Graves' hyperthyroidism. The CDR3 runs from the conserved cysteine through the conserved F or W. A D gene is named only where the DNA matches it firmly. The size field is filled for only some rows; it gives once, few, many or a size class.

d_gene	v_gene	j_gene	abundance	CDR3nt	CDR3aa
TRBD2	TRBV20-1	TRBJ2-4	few	TGCAGTGCTAGAGGAACGGCTAGCGGGGAAAACATTCAGTACTTC	CSARGTASGENIQYF
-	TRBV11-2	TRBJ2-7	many	TGTGCCAGCAGCTTGGTAGGGCAGGGATCTCGCGAGCAGTACTTC	CASSLVGQGSREQYF
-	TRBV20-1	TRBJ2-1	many	TGCAGTGCTAGAGATCTTTTGGGGCATGAGCAGTTCTTC	CSARDLLGHEQFF
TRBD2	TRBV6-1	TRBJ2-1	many	TGTGCCAGCAGCCCCACCGGGGACTATGGAAATGAGCAGTTCTTC	CASSPTGDYGNEQFF
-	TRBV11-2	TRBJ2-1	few	TGTGCCAGCAGAAAAAAGGGGAATGAGCAGTTCTTC	CASRKKGNEQFF
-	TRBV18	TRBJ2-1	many	TGTGCCAGCTCACGTCGCGATGAGCAGTTCTTC	CASSRRDEQFF
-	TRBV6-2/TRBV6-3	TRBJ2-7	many	TGTGCCAGCCGGTCGGCGGGCCTCTACGAGCAGTACTTC	CASRSAGLYEQYF
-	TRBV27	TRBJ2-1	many	TGTGCCAGCGGGCGGACTGTCTACAATGAGCAGTTCTTC	CASGRTVYNEQFF
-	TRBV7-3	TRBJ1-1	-	TGTGCCAGCAGCTTAATGGGTGCGAACACTGAAGCTTTCTTT	CASSLMGANTEAFF
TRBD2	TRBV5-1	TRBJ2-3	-	TGCGCCAGCAGCCCTAGCGGGCCAAGCACAGATACGCAGTATTTT	CASSPSGPSTDTQYF
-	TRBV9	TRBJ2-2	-	TGTGCCAGCAGCCCCCGGGACAATCCCCCCGGGGAGCTGTTTTTT	CASSPRDNPPGELFF
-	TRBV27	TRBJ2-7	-	TGTGCCAGCAGCGGGCAAGTGGGGGAGGCAGTCGGCGAGCAGTACTTC	CASSGQVGEAVGEQYF
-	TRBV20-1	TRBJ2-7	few	TGCAGTGCTAGAGATGGTCCGGCCGGGGACGAGCAGTACTTC	CSARDGPAGDEQYF
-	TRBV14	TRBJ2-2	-	TGTGCCAGCAGCCCAATGCTGTCGGGCACCGGGGAGCTGTTTTTT	CASSPMLSGTGELFF
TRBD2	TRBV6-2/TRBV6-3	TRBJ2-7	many	TGTGCCAGCCGGACTAGCGGATACGAGCAGTACTTC	CASRTSGYEQYF
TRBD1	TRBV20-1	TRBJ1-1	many	TGCAGTGCTAGGCAGGGGGGGGGGCCCCTGAACACTGAAGCTTTCTTT	CSARQGGGPLNTEAFF